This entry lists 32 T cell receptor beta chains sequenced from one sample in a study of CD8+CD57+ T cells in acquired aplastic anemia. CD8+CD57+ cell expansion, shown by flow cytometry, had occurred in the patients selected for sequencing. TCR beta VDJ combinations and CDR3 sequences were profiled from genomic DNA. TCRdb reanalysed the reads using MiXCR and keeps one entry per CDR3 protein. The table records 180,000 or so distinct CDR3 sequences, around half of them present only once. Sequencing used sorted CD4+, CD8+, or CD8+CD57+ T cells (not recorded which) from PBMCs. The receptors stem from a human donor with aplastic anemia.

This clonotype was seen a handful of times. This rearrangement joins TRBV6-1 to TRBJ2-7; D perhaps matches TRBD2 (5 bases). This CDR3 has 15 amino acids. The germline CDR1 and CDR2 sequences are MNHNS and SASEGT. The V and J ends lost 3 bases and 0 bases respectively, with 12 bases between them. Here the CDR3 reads CASSDQRSGSYEQYF. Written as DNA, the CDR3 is TGTGCCAGCAGTGACCAACGGAGCGGCTCCTACGAGCAGTACTTC.

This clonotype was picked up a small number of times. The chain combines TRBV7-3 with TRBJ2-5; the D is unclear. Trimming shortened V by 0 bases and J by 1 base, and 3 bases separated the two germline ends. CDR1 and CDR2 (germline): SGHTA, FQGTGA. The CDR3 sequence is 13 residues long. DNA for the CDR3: TGTGCCAGCAGCTTAACCCTCCAAGAGACCCAGTACTTC. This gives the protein CASSLTLQETQYF.

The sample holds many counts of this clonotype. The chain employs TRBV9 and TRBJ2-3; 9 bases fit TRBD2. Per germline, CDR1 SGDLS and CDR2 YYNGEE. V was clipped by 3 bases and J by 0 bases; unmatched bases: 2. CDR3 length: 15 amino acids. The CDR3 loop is CASSGGGASTDTQYF. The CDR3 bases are TGTGCCAGCAGCGGCGGGGGGGCTAGCACAGATACGCAGTATTTT. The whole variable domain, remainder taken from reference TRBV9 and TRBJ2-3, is DSGVTQTPKHLITATGQRVTLRCSPRSGDLSVYWYQQSLDQGLQFLIQYYNGEERAKGNILERFSAQQFPDLHSELNLSSLELGDSALYFCASSGGGASTDTQYFGPGTRLTVL.

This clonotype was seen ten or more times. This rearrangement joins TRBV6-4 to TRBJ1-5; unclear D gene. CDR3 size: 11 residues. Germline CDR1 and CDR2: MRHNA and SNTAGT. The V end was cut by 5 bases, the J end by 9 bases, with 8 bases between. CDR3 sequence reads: CASSITLPQHF. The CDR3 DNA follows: TGTGCCAGCAGTATTACTCTGCCCCAGCATTTT.

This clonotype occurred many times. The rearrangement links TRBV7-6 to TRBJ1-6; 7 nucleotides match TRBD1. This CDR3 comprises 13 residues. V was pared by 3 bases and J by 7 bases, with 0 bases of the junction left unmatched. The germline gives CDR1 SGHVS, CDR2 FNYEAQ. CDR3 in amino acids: CASSLTGNSPLHF. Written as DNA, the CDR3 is TGTGCCAGCAGCTTGACAGGGAATTCACCCCTCCACTTT.

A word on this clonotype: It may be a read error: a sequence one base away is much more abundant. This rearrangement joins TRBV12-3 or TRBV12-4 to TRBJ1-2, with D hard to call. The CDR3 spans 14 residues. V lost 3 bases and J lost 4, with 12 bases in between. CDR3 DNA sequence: TGTGCCAGCAGTTTCCGGGTGTCGGCCTATGGCTACACCTTC. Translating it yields CASSFRVSAYGYTF.

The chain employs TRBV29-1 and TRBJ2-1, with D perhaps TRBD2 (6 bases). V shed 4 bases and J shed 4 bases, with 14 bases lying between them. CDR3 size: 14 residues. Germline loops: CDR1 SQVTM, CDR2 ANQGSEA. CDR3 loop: CSVGGLTIYNEQFF. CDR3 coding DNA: TGCAGCGTTGGAGGACTAACTATTTACAATGAGCAGTTCTTC.

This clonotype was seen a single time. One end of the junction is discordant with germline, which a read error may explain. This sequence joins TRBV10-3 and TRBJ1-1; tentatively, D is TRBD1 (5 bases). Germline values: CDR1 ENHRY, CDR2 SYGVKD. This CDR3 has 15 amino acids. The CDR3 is CATSSGTQSGTEAFF. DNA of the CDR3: TGTGCCACCAGTTCCGGGACTCAAAGTGGCACTGAAGCTTTCTTT.

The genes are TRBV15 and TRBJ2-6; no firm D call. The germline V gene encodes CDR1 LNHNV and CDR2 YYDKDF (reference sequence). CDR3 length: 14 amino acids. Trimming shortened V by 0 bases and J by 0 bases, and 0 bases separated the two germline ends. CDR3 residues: CATSRDSGANVLTF. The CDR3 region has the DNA TGTGCCACCAGCAGAGACTCTGGGGCCAACGTCCTGACTTTC.

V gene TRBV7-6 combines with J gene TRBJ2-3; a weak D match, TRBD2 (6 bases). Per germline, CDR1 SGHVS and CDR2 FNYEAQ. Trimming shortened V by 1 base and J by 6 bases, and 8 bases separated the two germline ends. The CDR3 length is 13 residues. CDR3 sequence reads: CASSLDGRDTQYF. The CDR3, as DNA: TGTGCCAGCAGCTTAGATGGGAGGGATACGCAGTATTTT.

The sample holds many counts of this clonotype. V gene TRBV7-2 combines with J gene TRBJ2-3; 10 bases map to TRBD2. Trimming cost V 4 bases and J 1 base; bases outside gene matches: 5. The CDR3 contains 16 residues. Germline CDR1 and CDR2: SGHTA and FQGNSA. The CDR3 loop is CASSYGTSAGTDTQYF. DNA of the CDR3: TGTGCCAGCAGCTACGGGACTAGCGCCGGCACAGATACGCAGTATTTT.

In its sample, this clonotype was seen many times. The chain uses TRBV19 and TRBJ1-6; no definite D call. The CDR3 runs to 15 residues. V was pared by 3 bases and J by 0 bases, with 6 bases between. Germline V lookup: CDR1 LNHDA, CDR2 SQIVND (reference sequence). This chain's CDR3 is CASSIYSSYNSPLHF. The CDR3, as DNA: TGTGCCAGTAGTATCTACAGCTCCTATAATTCACCCCTCCACTTT.

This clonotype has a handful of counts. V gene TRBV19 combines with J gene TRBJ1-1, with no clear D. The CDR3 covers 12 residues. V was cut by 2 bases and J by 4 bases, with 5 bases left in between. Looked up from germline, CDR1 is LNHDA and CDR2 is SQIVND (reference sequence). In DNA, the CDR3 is TGTGCCAGTAGTATATCTAGCACTGAAGCTTTCTTT. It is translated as CASSISSTEAFF.

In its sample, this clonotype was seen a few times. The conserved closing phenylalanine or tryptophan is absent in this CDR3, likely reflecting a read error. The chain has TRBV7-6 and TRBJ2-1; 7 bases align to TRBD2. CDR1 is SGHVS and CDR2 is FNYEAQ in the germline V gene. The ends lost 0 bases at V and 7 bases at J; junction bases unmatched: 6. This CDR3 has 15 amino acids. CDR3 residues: CASSLAGGPANEQFL. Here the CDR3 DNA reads TGTGCCAGCAGCTTAGCGGGAGGGCCTGCGAATGAGCAGTTCCTC.

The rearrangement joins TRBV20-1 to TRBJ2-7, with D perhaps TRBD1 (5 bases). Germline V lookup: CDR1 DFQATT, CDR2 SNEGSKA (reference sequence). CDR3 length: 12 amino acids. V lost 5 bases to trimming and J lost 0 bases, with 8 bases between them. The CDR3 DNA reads TGCAGTGCTTCTCAGGGCTCCTACGAGCAGTACTTC. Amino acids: CSASQGSYEQYF.

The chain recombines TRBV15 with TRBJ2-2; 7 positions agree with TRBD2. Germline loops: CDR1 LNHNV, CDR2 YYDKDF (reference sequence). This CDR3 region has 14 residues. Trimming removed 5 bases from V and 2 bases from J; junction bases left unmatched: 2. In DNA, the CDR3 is TGTGCCACCAGCCGGGAGGCCAACACCGGGGAGCTGTTTTTT. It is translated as CATSREANTGELFF.

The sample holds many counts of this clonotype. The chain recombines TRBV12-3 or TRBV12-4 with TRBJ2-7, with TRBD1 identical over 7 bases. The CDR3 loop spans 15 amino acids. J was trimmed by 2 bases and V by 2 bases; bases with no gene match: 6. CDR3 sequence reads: CASSLSGTDTYEQYF. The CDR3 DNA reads TGTGCCAGCAGTTTATCTGGGACAGATACCTACGAGCAGTACTTC.

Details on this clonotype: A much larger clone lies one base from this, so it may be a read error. The CDR3 region is CAISYGTEQETQYF. Written as DNA, the CDR3 is TGTGCCATCAGTTACGGGACGGAACAAGAGACCCAGTACTTC. The V call is TRBV9, the J call TRBJ2-5; D is possibly TRBD1 or TRBD2 (5 bases each). Germline V gene data show CDR1 as SGDLS and CDR2 as YYNGEE. Trimming left V 9 bases short and J 2 bases short, with 17 bases between. This CDR3 is built from 14 residues.

CDR3 bases: TGTGCCACGGGACAGGCTGGGGCCAACGTCCTGACTTTC. This sequence encodes CATGQAGANVLTF. This chain joins TRBV19 and TRBJ2-6; 8 bases map to TRBD1. The germline CDR1 and CDR2 sequences are LNHDA and SQIVND (reference sequence). The junction had 1 base not matched to a gene; V was cut back by 10 bases and J by 2 bases. This CDR3 comprises 13 residues.

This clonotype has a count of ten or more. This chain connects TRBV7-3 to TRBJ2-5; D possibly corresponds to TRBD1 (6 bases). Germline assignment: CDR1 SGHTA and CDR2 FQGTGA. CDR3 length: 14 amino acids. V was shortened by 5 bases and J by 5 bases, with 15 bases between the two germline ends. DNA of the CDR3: TGTGCCAGCAGCCCCCAGACAGGCAGGGAGACCCAGTACTTC. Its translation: CASSPQTGRETQYF.

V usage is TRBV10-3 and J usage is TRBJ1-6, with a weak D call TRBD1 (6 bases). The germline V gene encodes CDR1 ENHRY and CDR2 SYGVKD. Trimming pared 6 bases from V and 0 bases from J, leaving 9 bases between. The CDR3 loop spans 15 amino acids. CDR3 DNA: TGTGCCATCAGAGAGGACAGCTCCTATAATTCACCCCTCCACTTT. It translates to CAIREDSSYNSPLHF.

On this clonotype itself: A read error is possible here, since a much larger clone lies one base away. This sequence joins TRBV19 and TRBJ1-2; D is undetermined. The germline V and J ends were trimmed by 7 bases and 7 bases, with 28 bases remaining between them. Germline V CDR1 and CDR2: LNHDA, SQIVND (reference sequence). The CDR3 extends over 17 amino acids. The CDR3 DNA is TGTGCCAGTAAAGAGACCGCAGAGGCCCTCAGTGAGGTTGGCTACACCTTC. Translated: CASKETAEALSEVGYTF.

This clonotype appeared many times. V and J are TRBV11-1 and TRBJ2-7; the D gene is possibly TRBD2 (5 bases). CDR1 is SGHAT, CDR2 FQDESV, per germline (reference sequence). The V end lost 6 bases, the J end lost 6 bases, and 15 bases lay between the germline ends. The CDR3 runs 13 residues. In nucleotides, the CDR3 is TGTGCCAGCAGTTCGACTACCCCATTCGAGCAGTACTTC. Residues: CASSSTTPFEQYF.

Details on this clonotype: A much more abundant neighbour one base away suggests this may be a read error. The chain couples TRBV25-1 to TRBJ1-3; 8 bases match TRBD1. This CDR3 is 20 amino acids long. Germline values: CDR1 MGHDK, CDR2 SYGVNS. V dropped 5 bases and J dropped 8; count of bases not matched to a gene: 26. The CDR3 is CASSFRGQGGSTASGYTIYF. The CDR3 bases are TGTGCCAGCAGTTTTCGCGGACAGGGAGGATCGACGGCTTCCGGATACACCATATATTTT.

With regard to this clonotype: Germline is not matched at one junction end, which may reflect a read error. The CDR3 spells CASSLKTGTYNSPLRF. Here the CDR3 DNA reads TGTGCCAGCTCCCTCAAGACAGGGACCTATAATTCACCCCTCCGCTTT. V usage is TRBV18 and J usage is TRBJ1-6; 7 nucleotides match TRBD1. The CDR3 is 16 amino acids. Germline V CDR1 and CDR2: KGHSH, LQKENI.

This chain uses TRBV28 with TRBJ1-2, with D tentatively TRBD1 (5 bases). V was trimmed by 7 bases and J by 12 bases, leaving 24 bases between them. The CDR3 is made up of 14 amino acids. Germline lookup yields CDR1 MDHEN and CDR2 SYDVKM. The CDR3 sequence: CASNPPPGTGKDTF. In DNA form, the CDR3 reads TGTGCCAGCAATCCCCCCCCGGGGACTGGGAAGGACACCTTC.

In DNA, the CDR3 is TGTGCCATCAGTGAGGTGGGACAGGACCGCTCTAGCCAGTTCCTATGGAGCTACACCTTC. Its protein is CAISEVGQDRSSQFLWSYTF. The chain carries TRBV10-3 and TRBJ1-2; 8 bases are shared with TRBD1. CDR1 and CDR2 from the germline V gene are ENHRY and SYGVKD. The CDR3 loop spans 20 amino acids. J gave up 9 bases and V 2 bases, and 26 bases lay outside the gene matches.

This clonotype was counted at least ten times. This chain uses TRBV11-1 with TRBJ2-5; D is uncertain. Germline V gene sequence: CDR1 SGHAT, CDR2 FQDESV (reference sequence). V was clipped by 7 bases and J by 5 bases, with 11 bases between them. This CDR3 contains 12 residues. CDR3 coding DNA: TGTGCCAGCACCTCGAGTCGTGAGACCCAGTACTTC. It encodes CASTSSRETQYF.

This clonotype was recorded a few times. DNA for the CDR3: TGTGCCACCAGTGACCCGGGACTAGCGGAACATGAGCAGTTCTTC. The encoded protein is CATSDPGLAEHEQFF. The rearrangement uses TRBV24-1 and TRBJ2-1, with 11 bases that match TRBD2. Germline V lookup: CDR1 KGHDR, CDR2 SFDVKD. J gave up 8 bases and V 4 bases, and 6 bases lay outside the gene matches. The CDR3 totals 15 residues.

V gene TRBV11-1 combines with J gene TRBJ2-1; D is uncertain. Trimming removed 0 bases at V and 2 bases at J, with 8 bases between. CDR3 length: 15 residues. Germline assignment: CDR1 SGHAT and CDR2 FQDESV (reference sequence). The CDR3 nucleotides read TGTGCCAGCAGCTTAGCTAGCCGAACCTACAATGAGCAGTTCTTC. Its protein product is CASSLASRTYNEQFF.

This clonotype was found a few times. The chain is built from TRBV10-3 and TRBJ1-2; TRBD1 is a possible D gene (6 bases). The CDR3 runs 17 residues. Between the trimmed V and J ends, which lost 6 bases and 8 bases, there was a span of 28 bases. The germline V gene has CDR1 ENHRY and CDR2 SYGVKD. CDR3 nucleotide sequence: TGTGCCATCAGGGGGGAGGGGCTATGGCAGGGGATTAGCGGCTACACCTTC. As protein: CAIRGEGLWQGISGYTF.

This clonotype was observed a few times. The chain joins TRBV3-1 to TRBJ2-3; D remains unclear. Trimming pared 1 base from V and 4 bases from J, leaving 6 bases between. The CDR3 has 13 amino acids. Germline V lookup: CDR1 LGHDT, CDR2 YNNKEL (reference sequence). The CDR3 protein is CASSQVAPDTQYF. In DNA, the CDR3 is TGTGCCAGCAGCCAAGTTGCCCCAGATACGCAGTATTTT.